This record looks at one T cell receptor beta chain sequence and its context. This entry is derived from a study of T cell changes during pregnancy in multiple sclerosis. TCRdb's table, derived via immunoSEQ multiplex PCR, lists solely in-frame clones and lacks some. In the table there are approximately 100,000 clones, roughly 93% of which are singletons. CDR1 is ENHRY and CDR2 is SYGVKD in the germline V gene. The CDR3 covers 15 residues. V dropped 0 bases and J dropped 5 bases, with 11 bases sitting between them. The TCR sequence derives from a female donor with multiple sclerosis, enrolled in a pregnancy study. The starting material was peripheral blood, obtained after pregnancy. The chain carries TRBV10-3 and TRBJ2-1; a possible D gene is TRBD2 (6 bases). CDR3: CAISESTGLNNEQFF. CDR3 DNA: TGTGCCATCAGTGAGTCCACGGGACTGAACAATGAGCAGTTCTTC.